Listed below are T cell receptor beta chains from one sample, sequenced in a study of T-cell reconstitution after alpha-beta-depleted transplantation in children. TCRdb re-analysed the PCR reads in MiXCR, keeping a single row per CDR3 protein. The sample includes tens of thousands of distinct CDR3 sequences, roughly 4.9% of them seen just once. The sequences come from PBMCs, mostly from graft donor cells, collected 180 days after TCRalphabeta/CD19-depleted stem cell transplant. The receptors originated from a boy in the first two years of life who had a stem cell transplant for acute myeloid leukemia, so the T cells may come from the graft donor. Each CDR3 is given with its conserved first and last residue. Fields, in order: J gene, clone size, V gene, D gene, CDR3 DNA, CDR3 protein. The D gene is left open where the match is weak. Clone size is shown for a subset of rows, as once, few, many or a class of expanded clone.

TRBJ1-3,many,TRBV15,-,TGTGCCACCAGAATCGGGGACGTCCTCTCTGGAAACACCATATATTTT,CATRIGDVLSGNTIYF
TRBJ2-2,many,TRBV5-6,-,TGTGCCAGCGGGTTACCCGGCGGGGAGCTGTTTTTT,CASGLPGGELFF
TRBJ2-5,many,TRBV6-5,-,TGTGCCAGCAGTTACCCGGGAGCCGGGGAGACCCAGTACTTC,CASSYPGAGETQYF
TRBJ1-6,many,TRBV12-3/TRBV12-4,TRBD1,TGTGCCAGCAGTTATACAGGGGGCCGGTCACCCCTCCACTTT,CASSYTGGRSPLHF
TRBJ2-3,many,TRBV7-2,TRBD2,TGTGCCAGCAGCTCCGGACTAGCGGGGGGGCCAGATACGCAGTATTTT,CASSSGLAGGPDTQYF
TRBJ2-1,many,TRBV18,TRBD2,TGTGCCAGCTCACCAAGTCTAGCGGGGGGTCTATACAATGAGCAGTTCTTC,CASSPSLAGGLYNEQFF
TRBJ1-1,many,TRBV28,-,TGTGCCAGCAGTTTTAGGTCCATGAACACTGAAGCTTTCTTT,CASSFRSMNTEAFF
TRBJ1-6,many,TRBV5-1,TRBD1,TGCGCCAGCAGCTCGGACACGGGACAGATAAATTCACCCCTCCACTTT,CASSSDTGQINSPLHF
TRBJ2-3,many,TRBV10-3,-,TGTGCCATCAGTGAGCCCGGGACAAACACAGATACGCAGTATTTT,CAISEPGTNTDTQYF
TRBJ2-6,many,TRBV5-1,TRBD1,TGCGCCAGCAGCTTGTCCAGGGGGCTTGGGGCCAACGTCCTGACTTTC,CASSLSRGLGANVLTF
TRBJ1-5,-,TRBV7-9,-,TGTGCCATGGGCCCCGGACTGGGCAGCCAGCCCCAGCATTTT,CAMGPGLGSQPQHF
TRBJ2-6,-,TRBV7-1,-,TGTGCCAGCAGCTACAGGGTGAGCTCTGGGGCCAACGTCCTGACTTTC,CASSYRVSSGANVLTF
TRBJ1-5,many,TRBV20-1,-,TGCAGTGCTAGGGCAGCTGGACAGTCTAATCAGCCCCAGCATTTT,CSARAAGQSNQPQHF
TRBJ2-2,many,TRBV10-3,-,TGTGCCACCGCCGACCCTTACACCGGGGAGCTGTTTTTT,CATADPYTGELFF
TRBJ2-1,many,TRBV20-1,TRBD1,TGCAGTGCTAGAGATTCCGACCCTCCGACAGGGGGGAACAATGAGCAGTTCTTC,CSARDSDPPTGGNNEQFF
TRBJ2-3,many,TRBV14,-,TGTGCCAGCAGCCAAGAGTCGGGGTCAGGGCGGTATACGCAGTATTTT,CASSQESGSGRYTQYF
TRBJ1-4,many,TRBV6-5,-,TGTGCCAGCAGTTACTCGAGGGACGAGGGCCTGTTTTTT,CASSYSRDEGLFF
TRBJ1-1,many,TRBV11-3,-,TGTGCCAGCAGCCTACAGGGAATGGCTTTCTTT,CASSLQGMAFF
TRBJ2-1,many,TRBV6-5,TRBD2,TGTGCCAGCAGTCATACTAGCGGGGGGGGTGATGAGCAGTTCTTC,CASSHTSGGGDEQFF
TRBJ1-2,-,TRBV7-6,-,TGTGCCAGCAGCTTAGTGGACCGCTATGGCTACACCTTC,CASSLVDRYGYTF
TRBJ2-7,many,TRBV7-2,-,TGTGCCAGCAGCTTAGCGGGACTCACCGCCTACGAGCAGTACTTC,CASSLAGLTAYEQYF
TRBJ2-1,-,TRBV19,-,TGTGCCAGTAGCTCAGGGTTCGTTGAGCAGTTCTTC,CASSSGFVEQFF
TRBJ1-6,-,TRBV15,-,TGTGCCACCAGCAGAGGGACGACCCATAATTCACCCCTCCACTTT,CATSRGTTHNSPLHF
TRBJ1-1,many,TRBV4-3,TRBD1,TGCGCCAGCAGCCATTCTTATCAGGGGGCTGAAGCTTTCTTT,CASSHSYQGAEAFF
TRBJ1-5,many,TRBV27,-,TGTGCCAGCAGTTTAGGGCGTTGGCACAATCAGCCCCAGCATTTT,CASSLGRWHNQPQHF
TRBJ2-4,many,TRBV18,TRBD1,TGTGCCAGCTCACCGGGACAGGGAGTGTGGAACATTCAGTACTTC,CASSPGQGVWNIQYF
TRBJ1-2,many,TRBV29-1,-,TGCAGCGTTGTACAGGGTAGTAACTATGGCTACACCTTC,CSVVQGSNYGYTF
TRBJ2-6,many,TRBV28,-,TGTGCCAGCAGTTTATTAGGAATCCCCTCTGGGGCCAACGTCCTGACTTTC,CASSLLGIPSGANVLTF
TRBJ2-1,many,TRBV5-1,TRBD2,TGCGCCAGCAGCTTGGCCCTGGCGGGGGGCCGCTCCTACAATGAGCAGTTCTTC,CASSLALAGGRSYNEQFF
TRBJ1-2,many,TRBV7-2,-,TGTGCCAGCAGCTTAGCGGCAGGGGAAATCAACTATGGCTACACCTTC,CASSLAAGEINYGYTF
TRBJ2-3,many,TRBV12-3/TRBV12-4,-,TGTGCCAGCAGTTTTGGTACAGGGCTAGATACAGATACGCAGTATTTT,CASSFGTGLDTDTQYF
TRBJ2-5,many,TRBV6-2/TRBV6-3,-,TGTGCCAGCAGTCCCTGGGCATCGCAAGAGACCCAGTACTTC,CASSPWASQETQYF
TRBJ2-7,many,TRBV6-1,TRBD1,TGTGCCAGCAGTGACCGGGACAGGGGCAACGAGCAGTACTTC,CASSDRDRGNEQYF
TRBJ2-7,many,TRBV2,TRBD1,TGTGCCAGCACCCCCTCCGGGACAGTCGGCTACGAGCAGTACTTC,CASTPSGTVGYEQYF
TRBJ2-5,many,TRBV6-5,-,TGTGCCAGCAGCTTGGGACGGCGCGGGGAGACCCAGTACTTC,CASSLGRRGETQYF
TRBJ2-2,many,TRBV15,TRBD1,TGTGCCACCAGCAGGGACAGGGGGCTTTTTCGGAACACCGGGGAGCTGTTTTTT,CATSRDRGLFRNTGELFF
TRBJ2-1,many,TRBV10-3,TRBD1,TGTGCCATCAGTGAGTTGGAAAGGACAGGGACCTACAATGAGCAGTTCTTC,CAISELERTGTYNEQFF
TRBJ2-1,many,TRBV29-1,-,TGCAGCGCCTCTCTCAGCGAGCAGTTCTTC,CSASLSEQFF
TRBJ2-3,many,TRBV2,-,TGTGCCAGCGGGTGGACGACGCAGTATTTT,CASGWTTQYF
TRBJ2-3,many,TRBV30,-,TGTGCCTGGTCGCCCCGCACAGATACGCAGTATTTT,CAWSPRTDTQYF
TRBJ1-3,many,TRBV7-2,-,TGTGCCAGCAGCTTAGGAGGGGGGAACTCTGGAAACACCATATATTTT,CASSLGGGNSGNTIYF
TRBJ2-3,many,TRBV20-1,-,TGCAGTGCTTCAGGGAGCACAGATACGCAGTATTTT,CSASGSTDTQYF
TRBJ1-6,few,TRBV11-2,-,TGTGCCAGCAGCTTAGACCCCAGGGAGAGCTCACCCCTCCACTTT,CASSLDPRESSPLHF
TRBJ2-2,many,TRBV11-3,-,TGTGCCAGCAGCTTAGTTTCCTATTCCGGGGAGCTGTTTTTT,CASSLVSYSGELFF
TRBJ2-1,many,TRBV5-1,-,TGCGCCAGCAGCCCGACTAGTAGAAATGAGCAGTTCTTC,CASSPTSRNEQFF
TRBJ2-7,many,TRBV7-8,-,TGTGCCAGCAGCCCGGATGCCGAGCAGTACTTC,CASSPDAEQYF
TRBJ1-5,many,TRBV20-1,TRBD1,TGCAGTGCCCGACAGGGACTGTTATCCCAGCATTTT,CSARQGLLSQHF
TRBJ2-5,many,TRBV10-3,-,TGTGCCATCAGTCCAAGGGGGAGAGAGACCCAGTACTTC,CAISPRGRETQYF
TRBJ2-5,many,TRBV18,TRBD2,TGTGCCAGCTCACCACTAGCGGGAACTATCCAAGAGACCCAGTACTTC,CASSPLAGTIQETQYF